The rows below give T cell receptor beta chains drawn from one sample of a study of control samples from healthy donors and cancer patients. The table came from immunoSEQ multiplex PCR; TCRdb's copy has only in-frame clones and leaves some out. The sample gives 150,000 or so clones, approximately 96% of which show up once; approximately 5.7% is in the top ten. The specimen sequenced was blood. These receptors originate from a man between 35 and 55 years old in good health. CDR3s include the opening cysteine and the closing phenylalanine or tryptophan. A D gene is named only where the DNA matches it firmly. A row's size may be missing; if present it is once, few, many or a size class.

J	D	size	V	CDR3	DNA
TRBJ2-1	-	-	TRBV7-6	CASSLGPGTPGNNEQFF	TGTGCCAGCAGCTTAGGGCCCGGGACTCCTGGAAACAATGAGCAGTTCTTC
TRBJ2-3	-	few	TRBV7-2	CASSGMGRSFHF	TGTGCCAGCAGCGGAATGGGGAGGAGCTTCCACTTT
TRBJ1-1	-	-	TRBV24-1	CATRGLGNTEAFF	TGTGCCACCAGGGGGCTTGGGAACACTGAAGCTTTCTTT
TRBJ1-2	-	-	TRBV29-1	CSVNLAGLSEGYTF	TGCAGCGTTAACCTAGCAGGGCTATCTGAGGGCTACACCTTC
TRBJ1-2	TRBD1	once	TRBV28	CASSLPDRVGYGYTF	TGTGCCAGCAGTTTACCCGACAGGGTGGGCTATGGCTACACCTTC
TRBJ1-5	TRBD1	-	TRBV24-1	CATSDGTGVNQPQHF	TGTGCCACCAGTGATGGGACAGGGGTCAATCAGCCCCAGCATTTT
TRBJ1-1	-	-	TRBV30	CAWSDFGATKTEAFF	TGTGCCTGGAGTGATTTCGGGGCGACGAAGACTGAAGCTTTCTTT
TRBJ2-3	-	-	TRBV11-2	CASSLPRGNTDTQYF	TGTGCCAGCAGCCTGCCCCGGGGGAACACAGATACGCAGTATTTT
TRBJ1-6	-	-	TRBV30	CAWSVGRRNSPLHF	TGTGCCTGGAGTGTAGGGAGACGGAATTCACCCCTCCACTTT
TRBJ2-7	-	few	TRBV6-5	CASSSPGASYEQYF	TGTGCCAGCAGTTCTCCAGGCGCCTCCTACGAGCAGTACTTC
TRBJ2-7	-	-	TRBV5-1	CASSQQGYYEQYF	TGCGCCAGCAGTCAGCAGGGTTACTACGAGCAGTACTTC
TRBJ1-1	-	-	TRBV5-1	CASSPEVGVNTEAFF	TGCGCCAGCAGCCCCGAAGTCGGGGTAAACACTGAAGCTTTCTTT